This T cell receptor beta chain was retrieved from a study of regulatory T cells in long-lasting Graves disease. Study-level points and caveats: TRBV28, TRBJ1-2 and TRBJ2-5 were segments that persistent disease favored. Authors noted too few samples as a limitation. Exclusively peripheral blood, rather than thyroid tissue, was studied.

This clonotype was recorded at least ten times. The antigen is not known. The ends were cut back, 5 bases at V and 7 bases at J, with 12 bases in the middle. From germline, CDR1 is SGHAT and CDR2 FQNNGV. This CDR3 spans 14 amino acids. In building TCR beta libraries, iRepertoire HTBI primers were used together with Arm-PCR of CDR3 regions. TCRdb reprocessed the multiplex PCR reads with MiXCR, giving one entry per CDR3 protein. Counted here are under 700,000 distinct CDR3 sequences, about 16% occurring once; the ten biggest clones make up approximately 25%. Time point described: newly diagnosed GD, antithyroid drugs for less than 3 months. After RNA was extracted from PBMCs, the TCR library was made from it. Another study also made use of these data, one on T cells in Graves' hyperthyroidism and ophthalmopathy.

Sequencing was performed on peripheral blood mononuclear cells (PBMCs), taken at new diagnosis, from a patient treated with antithyroid drugs. V gene TRBV11-2 combines with J gene TRBJ1-6; D is unclear. The source is a woman aged 35-60 years with Graves disease. CDR3 sequence: CASSPQVANSPLHF. The CDR3 nucleotides are TGTGCCAGCAGCCCGCAGGTAGCCAATTCACCCCTCCACTTT.